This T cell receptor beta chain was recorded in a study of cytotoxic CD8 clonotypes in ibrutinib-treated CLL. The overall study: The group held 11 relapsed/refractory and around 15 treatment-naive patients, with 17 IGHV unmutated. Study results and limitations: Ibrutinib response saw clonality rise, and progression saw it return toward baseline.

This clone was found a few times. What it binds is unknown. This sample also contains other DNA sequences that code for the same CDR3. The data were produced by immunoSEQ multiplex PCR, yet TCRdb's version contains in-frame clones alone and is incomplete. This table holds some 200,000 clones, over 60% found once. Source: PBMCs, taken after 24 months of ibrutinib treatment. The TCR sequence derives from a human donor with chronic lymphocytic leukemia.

The CDR3 sequence: CASSLGQGSYNEQFF. In DNA, the CDR3 is TGCGCCAGCAGCTTGGGACAGGGATCCTACAATGAGCAGTTCTTC. V gene TRBV5-1 combines with J gene TRBJ2-1, with 7 bases matching TRBD1. V was pared by 0 bases and J by 1 base, with 1 base of the junction left unmatched. Germline values: CDR1 SGHRS, CDR2 YFSETQ. This CDR3 is 15 amino acids long.